This T cell receptor beta chain appears in the sequencing data of a study of shared clonotypes between healthy human individuals. The CDR3 is 15 amino acids. J was trimmed by 5 bases and V by 2 bases; bases with no gene match: 4. In germline, CDR1 is KGHSH, CDR2 LQKENI. Overall study findings and caveats: It was only blood that was sampled, and tissue repertoires likely differ.

Sequenced by immunoSEQ multiplex PCR; TCRdb stores in-frame clones only, minus some. The repertoire holds fewer than 550,000 clones, with roughly 85% as singletons. In the case of this clone: The antigen remains undetermined. Other nucleotide sequences in the sample specify the same CDR3.

This chain joins TRBV18 and TRBJ2-3; TRBD2 matches at 10 bases. Source material: PBMCs. The source is a middle-aged woman in good health. Some clones in this sample may be carry-over from other donors' samples. For the CDR3, the DNA is TGTGCCAGCTCACCAGGGCTAGCGGGAGTAGATACGCAGTATTTT. Its protein is CASSPGLAGVDTQYF.